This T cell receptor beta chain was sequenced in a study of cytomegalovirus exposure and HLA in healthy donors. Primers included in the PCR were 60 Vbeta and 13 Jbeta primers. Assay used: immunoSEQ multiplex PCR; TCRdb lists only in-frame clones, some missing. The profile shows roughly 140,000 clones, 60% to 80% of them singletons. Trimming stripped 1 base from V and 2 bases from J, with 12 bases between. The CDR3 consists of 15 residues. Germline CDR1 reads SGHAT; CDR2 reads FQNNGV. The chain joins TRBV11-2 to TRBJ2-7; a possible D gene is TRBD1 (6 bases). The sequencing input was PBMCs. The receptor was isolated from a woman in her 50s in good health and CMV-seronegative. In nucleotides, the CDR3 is TGTGCCAGCAGCTTAGCGATGACAGGTCCCTACGAGCAGTACTTC. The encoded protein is CASSLAMTGPYEQYF.